These T cell receptor beta chains were read from a single sample in a study of response to subunit inactivated influenza vaccine. One entry per CDR3 protein results from TCRdb running MiXCR on the RT-PCR reads. Among about 620,000 distinct CDR3 sequences listed, around 10% were seen once. These data were also filed under a second study, of T cells expressing NK-cell markers.

Sequencing used PBMCs from blood, obtained on the day of vaccination. The receptors originated from a man in his fifties or sixties who received an inactivated influenza vaccine. Both conserved end residues are part of each CDR3. The D gene is left open where the match is weak. Only part of the rows carry a size: once, few, many, or a class if the clone is expanded.

size,D,length,V,J,CDR3,DNA
many,-,15,TRBV4-3,TRBJ1-5,CASSQGLAEGQPQHF,TGCGCCAGCAGCCAAGGCTTAGCAGAGGGCCAGCCCCAGCATTTT
-,-,17,TRBV6-2/TRBV6-3,TRBJ1-6,CASGPPTRSSYNSPLHF,TGTGCCAGCGGGCCCCCGACGAGGAGCTCCTATAATTCACCCCTCCACTTT
-,-,14,TRBV7-2,TRBJ2-1,CASSPIHLGQLQFF,TGTGCCAGCAGCCCAATCCATCTGGGACAACTACAGTTCTTC
many,-,13,TRBV7-6,TRBJ1-5,CASSLGMGQPQHF,TGTGCCAGCAGCTTAGGTATGGGTCAGCCCCAGCATTTT
few,-,15,TRBV7-2,TRBJ2-7,CASSYRDHHLYEQYF,TGTGCCAGCAGCTACCGGGACCACCATCTCTACGAGCAGTACTTC
-,-,15,TRBV12-3/TRBV12-4,TRBJ1-2,CASSPDRKKAYGYTF,TGTGCCAGCAGTCCGGACAGAAAAAAAGCCTATGGCTACACCTTC
few,-,15,TRBV7-9,TRBJ2-3,CASSDTYRENLKQYF,TGTGCCAGCAGCGATACTTATAGGGAGAATCTTAAGCAGTATTTT
-,-,13,TRBV7-9,TRBJ2-3,CASREEGPDTQYF,TGTGCCAGCAGAGAGGAGGGGCCAGATACGCAGTATTTT
few,TRBD2,13,TRBV3-1,TRBJ2-7,CASSQRTSGGEYF,TGTGCCAGCAGCCAACGTACTAGCGGGGGGGAGTACTTC
few,TRBD2,17,TRBV9,TRBJ2-1,CASSVASGTVSYNEQFF,TGTGCCAGCAGCGTAGCTAGCGGGACGGTCTCCTACAATGAGCAGTTCTTC
few,-,15,TRBV6-5,TRBJ2-1,CAINCSLHNHNEQFF,TGTGCCATCAATTGCAGCCTCCACAACCACAATGAGCAGTTCTTC
-,TRBD1,15,TRBV20-1,TRBJ2-1,CSARDGTGSYNEQFF,TGCAGTGCTAGAGATGGGACAGGGTCCTACAATGAGCAGTTCTTC
few,-,13,TRBV20-1,TRBJ2-7,CSAKYIGSYEQYF,TGCAGTGCTAAATACATTGGCTCCTACGAGCAGTACTTC
few,TRBD2,14,TRBV20-1,TRBJ2-2,CSAGKAGGHGELFF,TGCAGTGCTGGTAAAGCGGGAGGTCACGGGGAGCTGTTTTTT